These 22 T cell receptor beta chains were sequenced from one sample in a study of regulatory T cells in long-lasting Graves disease (dated by TCRdb to the early 2020s). The time point label, read with the paper, signifies: newly diagnosed GD, antithyroid drugs for less than 3 months. RNA was extracted from PBMCs in TRIzol for both TCR sequencing and RNA sequencing. Libraries were prepared through multiplex PCR. The listed sequencing device is Illumina HiSeq 4000. TCR beta libraries were built with iRepertoire HTBI primers and Arm-PCR amplification of CDR3 regions. In-frame beta chains were kept once TCRdb had trimmed the public reads at Q25 with fastp and called clones with MiXCR. Merged by CDR3 protein, the rows form single entries marked with the most common genes and DNA. The table for this sample lists roughly 500,000 distinct CDR3 sequences; about 14% of them were counted only once. The leading ten clones occupy approximately 9.3% of the sample.

These sequences were also reported in another study, on T cells in Graves' hyperthyroidism and ophthalmopathy.

The sample consisted of peripheral blood mononuclear cells (PBMCs), taken at new diagnosis, from a patient treated with antithyroid drugs. Receptors originate from a man aged 30-40 years with Graves disease. Donor details come from another sample of the same person, matched by shared clones.

The table lists this clonotype with many counts. The V and J genes are TRBV12-3 or TRBV12-4 and TRBJ2-7; perhaps TRBD2 as D (5 bases). With 3 bases removed from V and 6 bases from J, the gap between germline ends came to 12 bases. The CDR3 is made up of 13 amino acids. The CDR3 here is CASSLGLRAEQYF. The CDR3 bases are TGTGCCAGCAGTTTGGGCTTGAGGGCCGAGCAGTACTTC.

V is TRBV5-1 and J is TRBJ2-7, with TRBD1 as a possible D gene (6 bases). Trimming took 4 bases from V and 4 from J, leaving 24 bases between them. This CDR3 is built from 17 residues. Germline V gene data show CDR1 as SGHRS and CDR2 as YFSETQ. The CDR3 coding sequence is TGCGCCAGCAGCAAAGATCAGACAGGCCCGACCCCATACGAGCAGTACTTC. Its protein product is CASSKDQTGPTPYEQYF. The full variable domain, in which reference TRBV5-1 and TRBJ2-7 provide the parts outside the CDR3, is KAGVTQTPRYLIKTRGQQVTLSCSPISGHRSVSWYQQTPGQGLQFLFEYFSETQRNKGNFPGRFSGRQFSNSRSEMNVSTLELGDSALYLCASSKDQTGPTPYEQYFGPGTRLTVT.

In DNA, the CDR3 is TGTGCTATCGGGGCTTGGGCAGATACGCAGTATTTT. Protein product: CAIGAWADTQYF. The V gene is TRBV27, the J gene TRBJ2-3; D might be TRBD1 or TRBD2, each matching 5 bases. Germline loops: CDR1 MNHEY, CDR2 SMNVEV (reference sequence). CDR3 length equals 12 residues.

As for this clonotype: This sequence may be a read error, since a much larger clone differs from it by one base. The V call is TRBV29-1, the J call TRBJ2-7, with D perhaps TRBD1 (5 bases). This CDR3 is built from 14 residues. CDR1 SQVTM and CDR2 ANQGSEA come from the germline V gene. CDR3 residues: CSVERQGMPYEQCF. The CDR3 nucleotides read TGCAGCGTTGAAAGGCAGGGAATGCCCTACGAGCAGTGCTTC.

A few counts support this clonotype. The CDR3 reads CASSAGGTSVAYEQYF. The CDR3 nucleotides read TGCGCCAGCAGCGCGGGGGGGACTAGCGTGGCCTACGAGCAGTACTTC. This chain connects TRBV4-1 to TRBJ2-7; 10 bases are a match to TRBD2. Losses at the gene ends were 5 bases for V and 2 bases for J; bases not matched to a gene: 9. The germline CDR1 and CDR2 sequences are MGHRA and YSYEKL. This CDR3 comprises 16 residues.

Comment on this clonotype: Given a far larger clone just one base away, this is likely a sequencing read error. CDR3: CASSREGEQYF. The CDR3 bases are TGTGCCAGTTCCCGGGAAGGGGAGCAGTACTTC. The rearrangement joins TRBV2 to TRBJ2-3; maybe TRBD2 (5 bases). The DNA matches TRBJ2-7 better at its end, which makes the J call doubtful. CDR3 length equals 11 residues. Germline CDR1 is SNHLY and CDR2 is FYNNEI.

V is TRBV14 and J is TRBJ1-3; D gene unclear. This CDR3 is 15 amino acids long. Trimming left V 4 bases short and J 0 bases short, with 10 bases between. The V gene's germline CDR1 is SGHDN and CDR2 FVKESK. CDR3 loop: CASSPPVGSGNTIYF. DNA of the CDR3: TGTGCCAGCAGCCCCCCCGTTGGCTCTGGAAACACCATATATTTT. Drawing the rest from reference TRBV14 and TRBJ1-3, the complete variable domain is EAGVTQFPSHSVIEKGQTVTLRCDPISGHDNLYWYRRVMGKEIKFLLHFVKESKQDESGMPNNRFLAERTGGTYSTLKVQPAELEDSGVYFCASSPPVGSGNTIYFGEGSWLTVV.

This clonotype was found a few times. V is TRBV10-3 and J is TRBJ1-2; D possibly corresponds to TRBD1 (6 bases). CDR1 ENHRY and CDR2 SYGVKD come from the germline V gene. CDR3 length equals 13 residues. V was clipped by 6 bases and J by 4 bases, with 12 bases between them. CDR3: CAISPGGLYGYTF. In DNA, the CDR3 is TGTGCCATCAGCCCTGGGGGGCTCTATGGCTACACCTTC.

This clonotype was observed at least ten times. The chain couples TRBV18 to TRBJ2-3; D is uncertain. The CDR3 covers 13 residues. V lost 3 bases, J lost 1 base, and 5 bases lay in between. Germline-derived CDR1 and CDR2 are KGHSH and LQKENI. Here the CDR3 DNA reads TGTGCCAGCTCACCCCAGGGCACAGATACGCAGTATTTT. Its protein is CASSPQGTDTQYF.

This clonotype turned up a few times. The CDR3: CASSFANQETQYF. CDR3 nucleotide sequence: TGTGCCAGCAGCTTCGCCAACCAAGAGACCCAGTACTTC. V gene TRBV11-3 combines with J gene TRBJ2-5; D not resolved. The CDR3 is 13 amino acids. V was clipped by 3 bases and J by 0 bases, with 5 bases between them. Germline CDR1 is SGHNT and CDR2 is YENEEA.

Notes on this clonotype: Germline is not matched at one junction end, which may reflect a read error. The genes are TRBV19 and TRBJ1-1, with no clear D. The CDR3 consists of 13 residues. CDR1 and CDR2 from the germline V gene are LNHDA and SQIVND (reference sequence). CDR3 in DNA: TGTGCCAGTAGCCTCGGCTTGAACACTGAAGATTTCTTT. Translation gives CASSLGLNTEDFF. Together with reference TRBV19 and TRBJ1-1, the CDR3 gives the full variable domain: DGGITQSPKYLFRKEGQNVTLSCEQNLNHDAMYWYRQDPGQGLRLIYYSQIVNDFQKGDIAEGYSVSREKKESFPLTVTSAQKNPTAFYLCASSLGLNTEDFFGQGTRLTVV.

The chain combines TRBV4-2 with TRBJ2-1; TRBD2 matches 10 bases. CDR3 length: 15 residues. Germline values: CDR1 LGHNA, CDR2 YNFKEQ. Germline trimming cut 4 bases from V and 7 bases from J; bases unmatched to any gene: 7. This CDR3 reads CASSPPSGGHNEQFF. The CDR3 region has the DNA TGTGCCAGCAGCCCACCTAGCGGGGGTCATAATGAGCAGTTCTTC.

This clonotype was seen at least ten times. V usage is TRBV6-1 and J usage is TRBJ1-1, with 9 bases lining up with TRBD1. V gave up 2 bases and J gave up 1 base; unmatched junction bases: 11. Germline CDR1 and CDR2: MNHNS and SASEGT. The CDR3 spans 18 residues. CDR3 residues: CASSEQVRDRDWNTEAFF. The CDR3 DNA reads as TGTGCCAGCAGTGAACAAGTTCGGGACAGGGATTGGAACACTGAAGCTTTCTTT.

For the CDR3, the DNA is TGCAGCGTTGGCCAAACAGACGAGCAGTACTTC. This gives the protein CSVGQTDEQYF. This sequence joins TRBV29-1 and TRBJ2-7; D uncertain. Germline V CDR1 and CDR2: SQVTM, ANQGSEA. Trimming left V 4 bases short and J 5 bases short, with 9 bases between. The length of the CDR3 is 11 residues.

The chain links TRBV27 to TRBJ1-1, with 10 bases lining up with TRBD1. CDR1 and CDR2 (germline): MNHEY, SMNVEV (reference sequence). The CDR3 extends over 16 amino acids. V was pared by 1 base and J by 0 bases, with 2 bases of the junction left unmatched. The CDR3 region has the DNA TGTGCCAGCAGTTTATATGGGACAGGGGTGAACACTGAAGCTTTCTTT. Translating gives CASSLYGTGVNTEAFF.

This clonotype was observed a handful of times. V gene TRBV29-1 combines with J gene TRBJ2-5, with a weak D call TRBD1 (5 bases). CDR3 length equals 13 residues. Germline V lookup: CDR1 SQVTM, CDR2 ANQGSEA. V shed 7 bases and J shed 4 bases, with 16 bases lying between them. In DNA, the CDR3 is TGCAGCGCTCACCAGGGTTTCGTAGAGACCCAGTACTTC. It yields the protein CSAHQGFVETQYF.

The chain couples TRBV7-9 to TRBJ2-7; 9 nucleotides line up with TRBD1. This CDR3 is built from 17 residues. J lost 3 bases, V lost 5 bases, and 14 bases had no gene match. Germline-derived CDR1 and CDR2 are SEHNR and FQNEAQ (reference sequence). CDR3 protein: CASSASLRDREGYEQYF. The CDR3 DNA reads TGTGCCAGCAGCGCGTCGCTCCGGGACAGGGAAGGCTACGAGCAGTACTTC.

This clonotype was seen repeatedly, ten times or more. The chain recombines TRBV3-1 with TRBJ1-2, with TRBD1 matching over 7 bases. The length of the CDR3 is 16 residues. Germline trimming cut 1 base from V and 4 bases from J; bases unmatched to any gene: 9. The germline CDR1 and CDR2 sequences are LGHDT and YNNKEL (reference sequence). CDR3 amino acids: CASSQVVTGEAYGYTF. CDR3 in DNA: TGTGCCAGCAGCCAAGTAGTAACAGGGGAAGCCTATGGCTACACCTTC. Looking up the rest from reference TRBV3-1 and TRBJ1-2 gives the full variable domain: DTAVSQTPKYLVTQMGNDKSIKCEQNLGHDTMYWYKQDSKKFLKIMFSYNNKELIINETVPNRFSPKSPDKAHLNLHINSLELGDSAVYFCASSQVVTGEAYGYTFGSGTRLTVV.

This clonotype was seen at least ten times. The gene calls are TRBV2 and TRBJ2-1; 8 bases are shared with TRBD1. Germline loops: CDR1 SNHLY, CDR2 FYNNEI. The J segment lost 4 bases and the V segment lost 1 base, leaving 6 bases of the junction unmatched. This CDR3 spans 16 amino acids. In DNA form, the CDR3 reads TGTGCCAGCAGTGAAGGGGAGACAGGGGATTACAATGAGCAGTTCTTC. The encoded protein is CASSEGETGDYNEQFF.

This clonotype came up many times. The chain joins TRBV13 to TRBJ1-3; D is unresolved. V was shortened by 5 bases and J by 8 bases, with 10 bases between the two germline ends. Germline V gene sequence: CDR1 PRHDT, CDR2 FYEKMQ (reference sequence). The CDR3 consists of 12 residues. Written as DNA, the CDR3 is TGTGCCAGCAGCAAACAAAAGGACACCATATATTTT. This encodes CASSKQKDTIYF.

This clonotype has at least ten counts. The chain couples TRBV24-1 to TRBJ1-1; 7 bases match TRBD1. The germline gives CDR1 KGHDR, CDR2 SFDVKD. V was clipped by 9 bases and J by 2 bases; unmatched bases: 5. The CDR3 length is 13 residues. The CDR3 bases are TGTGCCACCTGGGACAGAACTAACACTGAAGCTTTCTTT. It specifies CATWDRTNTEAFF.

The V call is TRBV6-2 or TRBV6-3, the J call TRBJ2-5, with D perhaps assigned TRBD1 or TRBD2 (5 bases each). V lost 5 bases to trimming and J lost 4 bases, with 14 bases between them. There are 14 residues in the CDR3. The V gene's germline CDR1 is MNHEY and CDR2 SVGEGT. The chain's CDR3 is CASSGSTGAETQYF. The CDR3 nucleotides are TGTGCCAGCAGTGGGTCTACCGGGGCAGAGACCCAGTACTTC.